This T cell receptor beta chain derives from a study of beta chain features in type 1 diabetes. Notes on the study in general: The study found moderately but significantly shorter TCRB CDR3s in all four CD4+ subsets of Type 1 diabetes patients.

A word on this clone: Its target is not known.

Every single donor gave one heparinised blood draw, and these averaged around 0.12 L. By way of CD45RO/CCR7/CD25/CD127/CD95/CD27, the CD4+ regulatory, stem cell-like memory, central memory and naive cells were sorted. In all sorted populations, purity surpassed 98%. Expressed TCRB transcripts got sequenced, as all isolated RNA was reverse transcribed. Only in-frame clones appear in the TCRdb table, and some are missing; sequencing was by immunoSEQ multiplex PCR. Of some 170,000 clones listed, around 63% are singletons. CDR3 length equals 16 residues. V lost 5 bases, J lost 2 bases, and 10 bases stayed unmatched. Germline-derived CDR1 and CDR2 are SGHRS and YFSETQ.

Source material: naive CD4+ T cells from blood. The gene calls are TRBV5-1 and TRBJ2-1; 7 positions match TRBD1. This sequence originates from a young man with type 1 diabetes. The DNA of the CDR3 is TGCGCCAGCAGTTACTCGACAGGGAATACCTACAATGAGCAGTTCTTC. Protein: CASSYSTGNTYNEQFF. Combining the CDR3 with reference TRBV5-1 and TRBJ2-1 gives the whole variable domain KAGVTQTPRYLIKTRGQQVTLSCSPISGHRSVSWYQQTPGQGLQFLFEYFSETQRNKGNFPGRFSGRQFSNSRSEMNVSTLELGDSALYLCASSYSTGNTYNEQFFGPGTRLTVL.